This T cell receptor (beta chain) was sequenced in a study of CD8 T cells in Susac syndrome. Random hexamers served to reverse transcribe about 0.5 to 1 ug RNA. The TCR beta CDR3 was amplified by immunoSEQ multiplex PCR across 54 Vbeta, 13 Jbeta. TCRdb called the immunoSEQ multiplex PCR reads again in MiXCR, with one record for every CDR3 protein. This sample has roughly 25,000 distinct CDR3 sequences; around 93% occur once, and the top ten carry roughly 0.59%. With 3 bases removed from V and 4 bases from J, the gap between germline ends came to 13 bases. There are 15 residues in the CDR3. Germline assignment: CDR1 MGHDK and CDR2 SYGVNS.

The chain carries TRBV25-1 and TRBJ2-1; D possibly uses TRBD1 or TRBD2 (6 bases each). This receptor was identified in a human donor with Susac syndrome. Material for sequencing was CD8+ T cells from PBMCs. CDR3 nucleotides: TGTGCCAGCAGTGAGGGTGGGGGGCTTTACAATGAGCAGTTCTTC. The encoded protein is CASSEGGGLYNEQFF.